A single sample gave rise to the 27 T cell receptor beta chains below, sequenced in a study of blood T cell repertoires in COVID-19. Only in-frame clones appear in the TCRdb table, and some are missing; sequencing was by immunoSEQ multiplex PCR. The table includes some 180,000 clones, 90% detected once. Input material: peripheral blood. The receptors come from a man aged 50-60 years with acute or convalescent COVID-19.

The chain has TRBV7-6 and TRBJ1-1, with 7 bases lining up with TRBD1. CDR3 size: 15 residues. Germline CDR1 is SGHVS and CDR2 is FNYEAQ. The junction had 3 bases not matched to a gene; V was cut back by 1 base and J by 1 base. The CDR3 region has the DNA TGTGCCAGCAGCTTAGAGGGGGCCCCGAACACTGAAGCTTTCTTT. Protein: CASSLEGAPNTEAFF.

CDR3 DNA sequence: TGCGCCAGCAGCCCCACCCGGCTTAGCAAGGACGAGCAGTACTTC. Its protein product is CASSPTRLSKDEQYF. The chain combines TRBV5-1 with TRBJ2-7; no firm D call. V was cut by 4 bases and J by 5 bases, with 19 bases left in between. From germline, CDR1 is SGHRS and CDR2 YFSETQ. CDR3 length: 15 amino acids.

The table lists this clone with a count of one. The J gene is TRBJ1-1, the V gene TRBV19; maybe TRBD1 (5 bases). Germline assignment: CDR1 LNHDA and CDR2 SQIVND (reference sequence). The V and J ends lost 5 bases and 1 base respectively, with 14 bases between them. The CDR3 is made up of 15 amino acids. For the CDR3, the DNA is TGTGCCAGTAGTTTTTACTGGCAGGGGAACACTGAAGCTTTCTTT. It encodes CASSFYWQGNTEAFF. Full variable domain (missing parts from reference TRBV19 and TRBJ1-1): DGGITQSPKYLFRKEGQNVTLSCEQNLNHDAMYWYRQDPGQGLRLIYYSQIVNDFQKGDIAEGYSVSREKKESFPLTVTSAQKNPTAFYLCASSFYWQGNTEAFFGQGTRLTVV.

This chain uses TRBV3-1 (or the pseudogene TRBV3-2) with TRBJ1-1, with no clear D. Trimming stripped 3 bases from V and 4 bases from J, with 12 bases between. Germline V gene lookup returns CDR1 LGHDT and CDR2 YNNKEL (reference sequence). The CDR3 runs to 14 residues. Here the CDR3 DNA reads TGTGCCAGCAGCCATGGGTATGGAGGCACTGAAGCTTTCTTT. The encoded protein is CASSHGYGGTEAFF.

This clone was picked up one time. The chain has TRBV6-5 and TRBJ2-3; TRBD1 agrees at 7 bases. Germline lookup yields CDR1 MNHEY and CDR2 SVGAGI. Losses at the gene ends were 4 bases for V and 3 bases for J; bases not matched to a gene: 4. The CDR3 is 14 residues long. DNA of the CDR3: TGTGCCAGCAGTTTGCTGACAGGGACAGATACGCAGTATTTT. Translated, it gives CASSLLTGTDTQYF.

The chain uses TRBV9 and TRBJ2-1; TRBD2 aligns across 11 bases. The CDR3 runs to 16 residues. The germline V gene encodes CDR1 SGDLS and CDR2 YYNGEE. J was trimmed by 7 bases and V by 4 bases; bases with no gene match: 10. CDR3: CASSPRDSGGANEQFF. Here the CDR3 DNA reads TGTGCCAGCAGCCCCCGGGATAGCGGGGGGGCAAATGAGCAGTTCTTC.

V and J are TRBV20-1 and TRBJ2-1; 14 bases agree with TRBD2. The CDR3 has 16 amino acids. The germline V gene encodes CDR1 DFQATT and CDR2 SNEGSKA (reference sequence). V dropped 3 bases and J dropped 9; count of bases not matched to a gene: 10. This chain's CDR3 is CSASFGTSGSFSEQFF. CDR3 in DNA: TGCAGTGCTAGTTTCGGGACTAGCGGGAGCTTTAGTGAGCAGTTCTTC.

This sequence joins TRBV7-8 and TRBJ1-5, with D perhaps matching TRBD1 (5 bases). The V end lost 1 base, the J end lost 4 bases, and 5 bases lay between the germline ends. The CDR3 sequence is 13 residues long. Germline lookup yields CDR1 SGHVS and CDR2 FQNEAQ. CDR3 nucleotide sequence: TGTGCCAGCAGCTTAGACAGGAATCAGCCCCAGCATTTT. Translated, it gives CASSLDRNQPQHF.

V and J are TRBV7-8 and TRBJ2-5; 9 bases are a match to TRBD1. CDR1 and CDR2 (germline): SGHVS, FQNEAQ. Trimming cost V 8 bases and J 9 bases; bases outside gene matches: 19. This CDR3 is 16 amino acids long. As DNA, the CDR3 is TGTGCCAGCGGGCCAAGACGGGGACAGGGTCGAGTCGCCCAGTACTTC. Its translation: CASGPRRGQGRVAQYF.

The V and J genes are TRBV10-3 and TRBJ2-5; TRBD1 matches 9 bases. Germline V gene data show CDR1 as ENHRY and CDR2 as SYGVKD. The junction had 4 bases not matched to a gene; V was cut back by 3 bases and J by 2 bases. This CDR3 has 15 amino acids. The CDR3 is CAISDWGTGQETQYF. In nucleotides, the CDR3 is TGTGCCATCAGTGATTGGGGGACAGGGCAAGAGACCCAGTACTTC.

This clone occurred once. The DNA of the CDR3 is TGTGCCAGTAGTGCCTTGGACAGGGGGATTTCACCCCTCCACTTT. As protein: CASSALDRGISPLHF. This chain uses TRBV19 with TRBJ1-6; 10 bases agree with TRBD1. With V trimmed by 5 bases and J by 9 bases, 7 bases remained unmatched. The CDR3 consists of 15 residues. Germline V CDR1 and CDR2: LNHDA, SQIVND (reference sequence).

This sequence joins TRBV3-1 (or the pseudogene TRBV3-2) and TRBJ2-1; D call uncertain. CDR3 length: 14 residues. V gave up 8 bases and J gave up 5 bases, with 16 bases separating them. The germline gives CDR1 LGHDT, CDR2 YNNKEL (reference sequence). The CDR3 is CASCRGGGNNEQFF. In nucleotides, the CDR3 is TGTGCCAGCTGTAGAGGCGGCGGCAACAATGAGCAGTTCTTC.

This chain joins TRBV25-1 and TRBJ1-1; 7 nucleotides match TRBD1. The ends lost 6 bases at V and 4 bases at J; junction bases unmatched: 8. Looked up from germline, CDR1 is MGHDK and CDR2 is SYGVNS. The CDR3 runs 14 residues. The CDR3 DNA follows: TGTGCCAGCAGCCGACAGGGCACCCTCACTGAAGCTTTCTTT. Translating it yields CASSRQGTLTEAFF.

This sequence joins TRBV7-6 and TRBJ2-2, with D unclear. The V end lost 5 bases, the J end lost 4 bases, and 14 bases lay between the germline ends. Germline V gene data show CDR1 as SGHVS and CDR2 as FNYEAQ. The CDR3 totals 15 residues. CDR3 sequence (DNA): TGTGCCAGCAGCCCCTTCCCTTCGGGCACCGGGGAGCTGTTTTTT. Encoded protein: CASSPFPSGTGELFF.

This clone was detected only once. The chain couples TRBV14 to TRBJ2-7, with 7 nucleotides matching TRBD2. This CDR3 region has 15 residues. Germline CDR1 SGHDN, CDR2 FVKESK. The V segment lost 5 bases and the J segment 5 bases; nucleotides outside the gene matches: 12. CDR3 residues: CASSFSRESRNEQYF. DNA for the CDR3: TGTGCCAGCAGCTTCTCGCGGGAGAGTCGGAACGAGCAGTACTTC.

The chain carries TRBV9 and TRBJ1-2; 9 nucleotides agree with TRBD1. V lost 1 base, J lost 2 bases, and 6 bases stayed unmatched. CDR1 and CDR2 (germline): SGDLS, YYNGEE. The CDR3 contains 16 residues. The CDR3 loop reads CASSVTSGTGNYGYTF. The CDR3 DNA follows: TGTGCCAGCAGCGTAACCTCCGGGACAGGGAACTATGGCTACACCTTC.

The chain carries TRBV24-1 and TRBJ2-3, with D possibly TRBD1 on 6 matching bases. Germline CDR1 and CDR2: KGHDR and SFDVKD. The V and J ends lost 3 bases and 2 bases respectively, with 11 bases between them. This CDR3 spans 15 amino acids. The CDR3 sequence is CATSDPDSVTDTQYF. The CDR3 DNA is TGTGCCACCAGTGATCCGGACAGTGTCACAGATACGCAGTATTTT.

This chain links TRBV7-8 with TRBJ1-6; 7 bases line up with TRBD1. The CDR3 totals 15 residues. Germline V lookup: CDR1 SGHVS, CDR2 FQNEAQ. With 0 bases clipped from V and 6 bases from J, the junction kept 2 bases outside the gene matches. CDR3 DNA: TGTGCCAGCAGCTTAGCCCACAGGGGTAATTCACCCCTCCACTTT. Its translation: CASSLAHRGNSPLHF.

The chain is built from TRBV18 and TRBJ2-7; 9 bases fit TRBD1. Germline values: CDR1 KGHSH, CDR2 LQKENI. The CDR3 spans 14 residues. V lost 1 base, J lost 5 bases, and 3 bases stayed unmatched. The CDR3 nucleotides read TGTGCCAGCTCACCACGACAGGGGGACCACGAGCAGTACTTC. Its protein product is CASSPRQGDHEQYF.

V is TRBV6-5 and J is TRBJ1-4, with D possibly TRBD1 on 6 matching bases. CDR1 is MNHEY and CDR2 is SVGAGI in the germline V gene. The CDR3 is 15 amino acids. V lost 0 bases to trimming and J lost 10 bases, with 15 bases between them. CDR3 in amino acids: CASSYSQGKGRKLFF. The CDR3 DNA is TGTGCCAGCAGTTACTCTCAGGGGAAGGGTCGAAAACTGTTTTTT.

This chain links TRBV5-5 with TRBJ1-5; 9 bases fit TRBD1. Germline V CDR1 and CDR2: SGHKS, YYEKEE (reference sequence). This CDR3 comprises 14 residues. V was pared by 4 bases and J by 4 bases, with 3 bases of the junction left unmatched. CDR3 bases: TGTGCCAGCAGCCCAGGACAGGGGAATCAGCCCCAGCATTTT. Translated, it gives CASSPGQGNQPQHF. Based on the CDR3 plus reference TRBV5-5 and TRBJ1-5, the full variable domain is DAGVTQSPTHLIKTRGQQVTLRCSPISGHKSVSWYQQVLGQGPQFIFQYYEKEERGRGNFPDRFSARQFPNYSSELNVNALLLGDSALYLCASSPGQGNQPQHFGDGTRLSIL.

This clone was found a few times. The chain couples TRBV9 to TRBJ2-5; a possible D gene is TRBD1 (6 bases). Germline loops: CDR1 SGDLS, CDR2 YYNGEE. Between the trimmed V and J ends, which lost 4 bases and 2 bases, there was a span of 9 bases. The CDR3 consists of 13 residues. The CDR3 coding sequence is TGTGCCAGCAGCACTGGACAGCAAGAGACCCAGTACTTC. This encodes CASSTGQQETQYF.

The rearrangement joins TRBV10-3 to TRBJ2-3, with D possibly TRBD1 on 5 matching bases. The CDR3 length is 16 residues. V lost 5 bases, J lost 2 bases, and 17 bases lay in between. Per germline, CDR1 ENHRY and CDR2 SYGVKD. CDR3 residues: CAISNLRDSNTDTQYF. The CDR3 DNA sequence: TGTGCCATCAGTAATCTCAGGGATTCAAACACAGATACGCAGTATTTT.

The chain recombines TRBV2 with TRBJ1-2; 9 bases match TRBD1. Trimming took 4 bases from V and 7 from J; bases not matched to a gene: 7. Germline CDR1 and CDR2: SNHLY and FYNNEI. The length of the CDR3 is 14 residues. The CDR3 is CASSVEQGAGGYTF. Here the CDR3 DNA reads TGTGCCAGCAGTGTTGAACAGGGGGCCGGTGGCTACACCTTC. The whole variable domain, remainder taken from reference TRBV2 and TRBJ1-2, is EPEVTQTPSHQVTQMGQEVILRCVPISNHLYFYWYRQILGQKVEFLVSFYNNEISEKSEIFDDQFSVERPDGSNFTLKIRSTKLEDSAMYFCASSVEQGAGGYTFGSGTRLTVV.

The chain recombines TRBV9 with TRBJ2-1; TRBD2 aligns across 7 bases. Trimming removed 0 bases from V and 12 bases from J; junction bases left unmatched: 6. CDR1 and CDR2 (germline): SGDLS, YYNGEE. The CDR3 covers 13 residues. CDR3 sequence: CASSVGGTGGQFF. The CDR3 DNA reads as TGTGCCAGCAGCGTAGGCGGGACGGGGGGGCAGTTCTTC.

The CDR3 reads CASSITGTTSGANVLTF. DNA of the CDR3: TGTGCCAGTAGTATCACAGGGACAACCTCTGGGGCCAACGTCCTGACTTTC. The chain uses TRBV19 and TRBJ2-6; D possibly corresponds to TRBD1 (6 bases). V gave up 3 bases and J gave up 0 bases, with 12 bases separating them. This CDR3 is built from 17 residues. The germline CDR1 and CDR2 sequences are LNHDA and SQIVND (reference sequence). Using reference TRBV19 and TRBJ2-6 for the parts outside the CDR3, the full variable domain is DGGITQSPKYLFRKEGQNVTLSCEQNLNHDAMYWYRQDPGQGLRLIYYSQIVNDFQKGDIAEGYSVSREKKESFPLTVTSAQKNPTAFYLCASSITGTTSGANVLTFGAGSRLTVL.

The gene calls are TRBV24-1 and TRBJ2-2, with D possibly being TRBD1 (6 bases). V lost 0 bases and J 3 bases, leaving 10 bases between the germline ends. The CDR3 length is 16 residues. Per germline, CDR1 KGHDR and CDR2 SFDVKD. CDR3 protein: CATSDLWGQDTGELFF. The DNA for the CDR3 is TGTGCCACCAGTGATTTGTGGGGGCAGGACACCGGGGAGCTGTTTTTT.